The clone carrying this T cell receptor beta chain was observed a handful of times. Symptom resolution, clearance, or two negative PCRs marked donors in Cohort 3 as recovered. This entry comes from a study of blood T cell repertoires in COVID-19. Study-level information: Acute and convalescent COVID-19 samples came from the United States, Italy and Spain. Sample material is recorded as cDNA or gDNA derived from T cells, B-cell-depleted T cells, or PBMCs.

In the authors' methods: Estimation of nucleated cell counts was performed using reference gene primer amplification. Sequencing was performed with immunoSEQ multiplex PCR; in TCRdb, only in-frame clones are kept and a portion is missing. V, J and clone size were drawn from that table, and D and trimming were deduced from the DNA. Of about 200,000 clones listed, about nine tenths are singletons. This TCR was recovered from a woman aged 25 to 39 who had recovered from COVID-19. The source material was PBMCs or T cells enriched from blood (not recorded which).

The CDR3 loop is CASTSLAGGSYNEQFF. The CDR3 nucleotides read TGTGCCAGCACCTCCCTAGCGGGAGGGTCATACAATGAGCAGTTCTTC. The chain couples TRBV7-9 to TRBJ2-1; TRBD2 agrees at 12 bases. Per germline, CDR1 SEHNR and CDR2 FQNEAQ (reference sequence). Trimming cost V 7 bases and J 4 bases; bases outside gene matches: 8. This CDR3 contains 16 residues. Full variable domain (rest looked up from reference TRBV7-9 and TRBJ2-1): DTGVSQNPRHKITKRGQNVTFRCDPISEHNRLYWYRQTLGQGPEFLTYFQNEAQLEKSRLLSDRFSAERPKGSFSTLEIQRTEQGDSAMYLCASTSLAGGSYNEQFFGPGTRLTVL.